This is a list of T cell receptor beta chains from one sample in a study of shared clonotypes between healthy human individuals. Clones were read by immunoSEQ multiplex PCR, and TCRdb kept only the in-frame ones, dropping some. This sample carries about 2 million clones, about 95% of them seen once, and the ten largest clones take under 1.5%. The sequenced sample was naive CD8+ T cells sorted from blood. The receptors were sampled from a man aged 18 to 29 in good health. The CDR3 runs from the conserved cysteine through the conserved F or W. D genes are given only for firm matches. Size values are once, few and many counts, or a class for expanded clones, and some rows have none.

clone_size	v_call	d_call	j_call	cdr3_aa	cdr3_nt
NA	TRBV7-6	NA	TRBJ2-4	CASSLDRAGAKNIQYF	TGTGCCAGCAGCTTAGATCGGGCGGGGGCCAAAAACATTCAGTACTTC
NA	TRBV10-2	TRBD2	TRBJ2-7	CASSSSGYEQYF	TGCGCCAGCAGCTCTAGCGGCTACGAGCAGTACTTC
NA	TRBV4-1	NA	TRBJ2-1	CASSHVGQGHEQFF	TGCGCCAGCAGCCATGTAGGGCAGGGGCATGAGCAGTTCTTC
NA	TRBV19	NA	TRBJ1-6	CASRPLTVNNSPLHF	TGTGCCAGTCGACCACTTACTGTAAATAATTCACCCCTCCACTTT
NA	TRBV27	NA	TRBJ1-2	CASSLTGQNYGYTF	TGTGCCAGCAGTTTAACTGGACAAAACTATGGCTACACCTTC
NA	TRBV27	NA	TRBJ1-2	CASSSGLTYGYTF	TGTGCCAGCAGTTCAGGACTGACTTATGGCTACACCTTC
NA	TRBV7-9	NA	TRBJ1-6	CASSLPLGQIDSPLHF	TGTGCCAGCAGCTTGCCTCTCGGGCAAATTGATTCACCCCTCCACTTT
NA	TRBV7-6	NA	TRBJ2-7	CASSSTASYEQYF	TGTGCCAGCAGCTCGACAGCTTCCTACGAGCAGTACTTC
NA	TRBV10-1	NA	TRBJ2-1	CASSEDQDNEQFF	TGCGCCAGCAGTGAAGATCAGGACAATGAGCAGTTCTTC
NA	TRBV7-9	NA	TRBJ2-7	CASSPRDRIYEQYF	TGTGCCAGCAGCCCTAGGGACCGAATCTACGAGCAGTACTTC
NA	TRBV27	NA	TRBJ2-5	CASKGGALGQETQYF	TGTGCCAGCAAAGGTGGGGCCTTGGGTCAAGAGACCCAGTACTTC
NA	TRBV27	TRBD1	TRBJ2-1	CASSSTQGVVRTSYNEQFF	TGTGCCAGCAGTTCTACACAGGGGGTCGTACGTACTTCCTACAATGAGCAGTTCTTC
NA	TRBV5-6	NA	TRBJ2-2	CASSLGAGELFF	TGTGCCAGCAGCTTGGGGGCCGGGGAGCTGTTTTTT
NA	TRBV6-6	NA	TRBJ2-7	CASSPSSYEQYF	TGTGCCAGCAGTCCCAGCTCCTACGAGCAGTACTTC
NA	TRBV7-9	NA	TRBJ2-1	CASEPPQARGYNEQFF	TGTGCCAGCGAGCCACCCCAGGCGAGGGGGTACAATGAGCAGTTCTTC
once	TRBV10-2	NA	TRBJ1-1	CASSAQGTIGGTEAFF	TGCGCCAGCAGTGCCCAAGGGACTATCGGAGGGACTGAAGCTTTCTTT
NA	TRBV7-9	NA	TRBJ2-7	CASSRQESSYEQYF	TGTGCCAGCAGCCGTCAGGAGAGCTCCTACGAGCAGTACTTC